The 15 T cell receptor beta chains below were found in one sample sequenced in a study of response to subunit inactivated influenza vaccine. MiXCR was run by TCRdb on the RT-PCR reads, yielding one entry per CDR3 protein. The table has fewer than 600,000 distinct CDR3 sequences, roughly 7.9% seen once; the top ten hold about an eighth. Source: PBMCs from blood, taken less than 30 months after vaccination. Receptors were obtained from a man aged 50-75 years who received an inactivated influenza vaccine.

This clonotype was seen at least ten times. V is TRBV20-1 and J is TRBJ2-7; unclear D gene. Looked up from germline, CDR1 is DFQATT and CDR2 is SNEGSKA (reference sequence). The CDR3 is made up of 13 amino acids. Trimming stripped 3 bases from V and 0 bases from J, with 9 bases between. As DNA, the CDR3 is TGCAGTGCTAGGGGTCCGAGCTCCTACGAGCAGTACTTC. Its protein product is CSARGPSSYEQYF.

This clonotype was seen only a few times. The chain joins TRBV6-1 to TRBJ2-4; 7 bases match TRBD2. J gave up 2 bases and V 6 bases, and 19 bases lay outside the gene matches. The CDR3 covers 19 residues. Germline values: CDR1 MNHNS, CDR2 SASEGT. The CDR3 region is CASSPLGGRGRGTKNIQYF. Written as DNA, the CDR3 is TGTGCCAGCAGCCCCCTGGGGGGGAGAGGGAGGGGTACCAAAAACATTCAGTACTTC.

This clonotype was recorded a few times. V is TRBV5-4 and J is TRBJ1-3; no clear D. The CDR3 length is 19 residues. Germline CDR1 is SGHNT and CDR2 is YYREEE (reference sequence). V lost 0 bases and J 4 bases, leaving 23 bases between the germline ends. CDR3: CASSLGPYRRWALGNTIYF. The CDR3 region has the DNA TGTGCCAGCAGCTTGGGCCCGTACCGTCGGTGGGCCTTGGGAAACACCATATATTTT.

This clonotype was seen many times. This sequence joins TRBV4-2 and TRBJ1-2; perhaps TRBD1 as D (5 bases). V was shortened by 0 bases and J by 1 base, with 15 bases between the two germline ends. Germline V CDR1 and CDR2: LGHNA, YNFKEQ. CDR3 size: 17 residues. Here the CDR3 reads CASSQDLRQHDNYGYTF. In DNA, the CDR3 is TGTGCCAGCAGCCAAGACCTTCGACAGCACGATAACTATGGCTACACCTTC.

This clonotype came up a few times. This sequence joins TRBV5-1 and TRBJ1-4, with a weak D call TRBD1 (5 bases). CDR1 SGHRS and CDR2 YFSETQ come from the germline V gene. Trimming took off 2 bases at V and 8 bases at J, with 16 bases between the two ends. The CDR3 contains 15 residues. The CDR3 DNA is TGCGCCAGCAGCTTTCGGGGGGGAGTTGAGGAAAAACTGTTTTTT. Its protein product is CASSFRGGVEEKLFF.

The chain uses TRBV5-1 and TRBJ2-7; TRBD1 matches at 7 bases. Trimming took 0 bases from V and 4 from J; bases not matched to a gene: 4. The CDR3 runs to 14 residues. Germline assignment: CDR1 SGHRS and CDR2 YFSETQ. The CDR3 DNA sequence: TGCGCCAGCAGCTTGGAGGGACAGAGTTACGAGCAGTACTTC. Translating it yields CASSLEGQSYEQYF.

This clonotype occurred a few times. The J gene is TRBJ1-1, the V gene TRBV6-5; D perhaps matches TRBD1 (5 bases). Germline V CDR1 and CDR2: MNHEY, SVGAGI. This CDR3 is 11 amino acids long. Deletions cut 7 bases from V and 7 bases from J, with 10 bases between. CDR3 sequence: CASTDSFEAFF. The CDR3 DNA sequence: TGTGCCAGCACCGACAGTTTTGAAGCTTTCTTT.

The chain employs TRBV6-2 or TRBV6-3 and TRBJ1-1; D remains unclear. V was trimmed by 6 bases and J by 1 base, leaving 12 bases between them. Germline V gene data show CDR1 as MNHEY and CDR2 as SVGEGT. The CDR3 contains 14 residues. CDR3 in DNA: TGTGCCAGCAGCCGTACCACAACGAACACTGAAGCTTTCTTT. Encoded protein: CASSRTTTNTEAFF.

This rearrangement joins TRBV28 to TRBJ2-1; 12 bases map to TRBD2. CDR3 size: 17 residues. CDR1 MDHEN and CDR2 SYDVKM come from the germline V gene. Unmatched junction bases numbered 8, after V lost 4 bases and J lost 4 bases. The CDR3 DNA follows: TGTGCCAGCAGTTCCCTAGCGGGGGGGCCCATTTACAATGAGCAGTTCTTC. It translates to CASSSLAGGPIYNEQFF.

The chain carries TRBV14 and TRBJ2-7, with a tentative D call TRBD1 (6 bases). CDR1 is SGHDN and CDR2 is FVKESK in the germline V gene. The CDR3 spans 15 residues. Trimming cost V 0 bases and J 3 bases, with 12 bases left between them. In DNA, the CDR3 is TGTGCCAGCAGCCAAGATTGGGGACACAGCTACGAGCAGTACTTC. As protein: CASSQDWGHSYEQYF.

This clonotype was recorded many times. V gene TRBV5-1 combines with J gene TRBJ1-1; 8 positions match TRBD1. This CDR3 is 16 amino acids long. With 1 base clipped from V and 1 base from J, the junction kept 6 bases outside the gene matches. In germline, CDR1 is SGHRS, CDR2 YFSETQ. The CDR3 coding sequence is TGCGCCAGCAGCTTGAGACAGGGGCAAGGGAACACTGAAGCTTTCTTT. Translation gives CASSLRQGQGNTEAFF.

This clonotype occurred a few times. The gene calls are TRBV28 and TRBJ2-1; maybe TRBD2 (6 bases). Trimming took 5 bases from V and 2 from J, leaving 7 bases between them. CDR3 size: 13 residues. Germline V gene lookup returns CDR1 MDHEN and CDR2 SYDVKM. The CDR3 reads CASSGGTYNEQFF. The CDR3 region has the DNA TGTGCCAGCAGTGGGGGGACCTACAATGAGCAGTTCTTC.

As concerns this clonotype: This may come from a read error, since a much larger clone is one base off. CDR3 sequence (DNA): TGTGCCATCAGTGAGCCACCGGGACTAGCGGGGAAGAACACCGGGGAGCTGTGTTTT. Its protein product is CAISEPPGLAGKNTGELCF. This chain uses TRBV10-3 with TRBJ2-2; TRBD2 aligns across 13 bases. This CDR3 has 19 residues. Germline CDR1 ENHRY, CDR2 SYGVKD.

This clonotype has only a few counts. The chain recombines TRBV25-1 with TRBJ1-4; D is unclear. Germline CDR1 is MGHDK and CDR2 is SYGVNS. The CDR3 spans 14 residues. Trimming shortened V by 0 bases and J by 8 bases, and 10 bases separated the two germline ends. The CDR3 region has the DNA TGTGCCAGCAGTGAATACCCTCTAGGCGAAAAACTGTTTTTT. The encoded protein is CASSEYPLGEKLFF.

This clonotype appeared a few times. The chain employs TRBV3-1 and TRBJ2-1; D possibly matches TRBD1 or TRBD2 (5 bases each). The CDR3 spans 17 residues. Germline V CDR1 and CDR2: LGHDT, YNNKEL (reference sequence). V was shortened by 1 base and J by 4 bases, with 17 bases between the two germline ends. The CDR3 spells CASSQGGPYESYNEQFF. In DNA, the CDR3 is TGTGCCAGCAGCCAAGGGGGACCCTATGAGTCGTACAATGAGCAGTTCTTC.